A selection of T cell receptor beta chains follows, all from one sample in a study of T-cell reconstitution after alpha-beta-depleted transplantation in children. Each CDR3 protein is one row after TCRdb ran MiXCR on the PCR reads. The sample includes around 480,000 distinct CDR3 sequences, less than 35% of them seen just once. The sample was PBMCs from the stem cell graft donor, taken from the stem cell graft. Receptors were obtained from a human donor who donated a stem cell graft to a child with aplastic anemia. CDR3s include the opening cysteine and the closing phenylalanine or tryptophan. D genes are given only for firm matches. For some rows the clone size is stated as once, few or many, or as a class when expanded; others skip it.

V gene	D gene	J gene	clone size	CDR3 protein	CDR3 DNA
TRBV11-2	TRBD1	TRBJ2-1	few	CASSLVRGLNEQFF	TGTGCCAGCAGCTTAGTGAGGGGGCTCAATGAGCAGTTCTTC
TRBV19	TRBD1	TRBJ1-1	few	CASSAGTDTEAFF	TGTGCCAGTAGTGCCGGGACAGATACTGAAGCTTTCTTT
TRBV5-1	.	TRBJ2-1	.	CASAPFGSYNEQFF	TGCGCCAGCGCCCCGTTTGGCTCGTACAATGAGCAGTTCTTC
TRBV9	TRBD1	TRBJ2-1	.	CASSVAGQGPYNEQFF	TGTGCCAGCAGCGTGGCGGGACAGGGGCCCTACAATGAGCAGTTCTTC
TRBV2	.	TRBJ1-1	.	CASFRERTEAFF	TGTGCCAGCTTCCGGGAGCGCACTGAAGCTTTCTTT
TRBV12-3/TRBV12-4	.	TRBJ2-7	.	CASSFEGTASYEQYF	TGTGCCAGCAGTTTCGAAGGGACGGCTTCCTACGAGCAGTACTTC
TRBV6-5	.	TRBJ1-1	once	CASSYSWSRRGTEAFF	TGTGCCAGCAGTTACAGTTGGTCACGGCGCGGGACTGAAGCTTTCTTT
TRBV6-5	.	TRBJ1-1	few	CASSYEGGLNTEAFF	TGTGCCAGCAGTTACGAGGGCGGATTGAACACTGAAGCTTTCTTT
TRBV7-2	TRBD1	TRBJ2-3	once	CASSSGTGGYTDTQYF	TGTGCCAGCAGCTCGGGGACAGGGGGATACACAGATACGCAGTATTTT
TRBV10-3	TRBD1	TRBJ1-2	.	CAISELQGDMSYTF	TGTGCCATCAGTGAGTTGCAGGGGGACATGAGCTACACCTTC
TRBV30	.	TRBJ1-1	few	CAWSVKAGEAEAFF	TGTGCCTGGAGTGTAAAAGCAGGGGAGGCTGAAGCTTTCTTT
TRBV28	.	TRBJ1-5	.	CAGSTSNQPQHF	TGTGCCGGCTCCACGAGCAATCAGCCCCAGCATTTT
TRBV27	.	TRBJ2-5	.	CASSLTGQRQRETQYF	TGTGCCAGCAGTTTAACGGGTCAGCGGCAGAGGGAGACCCAGTACTTC
TRBV6-1	TRBD2	TRBJ2-1	.	CASRMGLAGGNEQFF	TGTGCCAGCAGGATGGGACTAGCGGGTGGTAATGAGCAGTTCTTC
TRBV25-1	.	TRBJ1-4	once	CASSQGIGIEKLFF	TGTGCCAGCAGCCAAGGGATTGGTATTGAAAAACTGTTTTTT
TRBV29-1	.	TRBJ2-7	.	CSVKSLAVGSYEQYF	TGCAGCGTTAAGAGTCTGGCAGTTGGGTCCTACGAGCAGTACTTC
TRBV28	.	TRBJ2-5	.	CASSLAPRNQETQYF	TGTGCCAGCAGTTTAGCCCCGCGGAACCAAGAGACCCAGTACTTC
TRBV12-3/TRBV12-4	TRBD2	TRBJ2-4	.	CATRGGADKNIQYF	TGTGCCACACGCGGGGGGGCTGACAAAAACATTCAGTACTTC
TRBV5-1	.	TRBJ2-4	few	CASSSTGTAGDLAKNIQYF	TGCGCCAGCAGCTCTACCGGGACAGCGGGGGATTTAGCCAAAAACATTCAGTACTTC
TRBV7-2	.	TRBJ2-7	.	CASSGGSFYEQYF	TGTGCCAGCAGCGGAGGGTCCTTCTACGAGCAGTACTTC
TRBV7-2	.	TRBJ2-3	few	CASSLSPSAEGTDTQYF	TGTGCCAGCAGCTTATCGCCTTCGGCGGAGGGCACAGATACGCAGTATTTT
TRBV20-1	.	TRBJ2-5	few	CSAPGLSAGETQYF	TGCAGTGCCCCGGGGTTGAGTGCCGGAGAGACCCAGTACTTC
TRBV5-1	.	TRBJ1-1	many	CASSLGGTARSAFF	TGCGCCAGCAGCTTGGGGGGCACCGCGAGGTCGGCTTTCTTT
TRBV27	.	TRBJ1-1	.	CASSSHRGGVGEAFF	TGTGCCAGCAGTTCCCATAGGGGAGGGGTCGGTGAAGCTTTCTTT
TRBV27	.	TRBJ1-5	.	CASSVQGRNQPQHF	TGTGCCAGCAGTGTTCAGGGCCGCAATCAGCCCCAGCATTTT
TRBV4-1	TRBD2	TRBJ2-3	.	CASSPMGAGGRNTQYF	TGCGCCAGCAGCCCCATGGGAGCGGGAGGGCGAAATACGCAGTATTTT
TRBV28	TRBD1	TRBJ2-7	.	CASSFILRTGIHEQYF	TGTGCCAGCAGTTTCATCCTGAGGACAGGGATCCACGAGCAGTACTTC
TRBV30	.	TRBJ1-2	.	CACRDIGGNRGGYTF	TGTGCCTGCCGGGACATTGGAGGGAATAGGGGGGGCTACACCTTC